This T cell receptor beta chain was captured by sequencing in a study of T cell responses to AZD1222 COVID-19 vaccine (dated by TCRdb to 2020 to 2023). Regarding the study in general: AZD1222 recipients given second doses at about 4 weeks or at about 12 weeks were pooled, since spike-specific TCR depth and breadth were not found to differ between the two schedules. A total of approximately 230 trial participants underwent TCR sequencing, of whom 200 to 220 received two doses of AZD1222 and around 25 received two doses of the MenACWY control vaccine. Trial participants were enrolled by age into 18-55, 56-69 and 70-plus year subgroups, with approximately 150, 30 and 60 TCR-sequenced participants respectively. General conclusions and limits of the study: A significant rise in spike-specific TCR breadth and depth was observed after two AZD1222 doses relative to day 0 and relative to MenACWY recipients. Conclusions about previously exposed vaccinees were limited because only six AZD1222 recipients were SARS-CoV-2 seropositive at baseline. The 56-69-year group was small, and its depth increase did not reach significance, likely because of low power. The whole spike protein was spanned by vaccine-associated CD4 TCRs, and dominant responses were seen in regions 160-218 and 743-854. Participants were mostly white British, with more females than males. The authors suggested clonal diversity may have been underestimated. Epitopes outside the regions mutated in the B.1.351 and B.1.1.7 variants were reportedly recognized by nearly half of the unique spike-specific TCRs. Because no day 14 peak-response samples were available, repertoires were characterized only after the peak T cell response.

The time point label, as the study defines it: baseline before first vaccination. Vaccinee samples came from UK trials COV001 and COV002, including a single-blind randomized controlled phase 2/3 trial of AZD1222 (ChAdOx1 nCoV-19) in healthy adults. For TCRbeta chain sequencing, PBMC samples from trial participants were taken at day 0 and at day 28 after the second dose. The CDR3 measures 14 amino acids from cysteine to phenylalanine. Only CDR3 DNA remains: 42 bases, in frame from the first base. The germline V gene encodes CDR1 LNHDA and CDR2 SQIVND (reference sequence). The germline V end is reduced by 5 bases and the J end by 8 bases; junction bases left unmatched: 10. Notes on this clone: The antigen it recognizes is unknown. No base-level quality is on record; no much larger clone is a single base apart.

The CDR3 regions of human TCRbeta chains were subjected to immunosequencing. From the authors' description of their analysis: Repertoire TCRs were matched against a reference library of SARS-CoV-2-specific TCRs generated with the MIRA antigen-specificity platform. Breadth was defined as the fraction of unique TCRs that were SARS-CoV-2-associated, and depth was defined as the fraction of total T cells that were SARS-CoV-2-associated. Using the MIRA data, every spike-specific TCR was mapped to the spike region that the TCR reacted to and assigned to either a CD4 or a CD8 class. Log10-transformed breadth and depth values were compared by one-way ANOVA with Sidak's multiple comparisons tests. TCRdb stores this immuneACCESS table with in-frame sequences only. Part of the clones is absent; in the studies checked, under half of the shortfall reflects unresolved V genes, and no reason is known for the rest. D and trimming were read from the DNA, whereas the V and J calls and clone size are those reported in that table. This sample holds tens of thousands of clones; more than 75% were observed only once. The ten largest clones represent roughly 10% of the sample.

This clonotype was sampled from an adult in good health. The sequence links TRBV19 to TRBJ1-2; 8 junctional bases match TRBD1. Sequences were derived from peripheral blood, sampled on day 0 of AZD1222 vaccination. In nucleotides, the sequence is TGTGCCAGTAGTCCACCGGACAGGGTTCGGGGCTACACCTTC. This sequence encodes CASSPPDRVRGYTF.